Shown below are 26 T cell receptor beta chains from a single sample sequenced in a study of blood T cell repertoires in COVID-19. Produced via immunoSEQ multiplex PCR; TCRdb's table is partial and in-frame only. The repertoire holds hundreds of thousands of clones, with around nine tenths as singletons. Source material: peripheral blood. The receptor source for this set is a woman in her 70s with COVID-19, enrolled during active disease.

The count of this clone is one. The V gene is TRBV19, the J gene TRBJ1-5; D is undetermined. Trimming left V 2 bases short and J 0 bases short, with 8 bases between. Germline V gene data show CDR1 as LNHDA and CDR2 as SQIVND (reference sequence). The CDR3 is made up of 15 amino acids. The CDR3 loop is CASSITLYSNQPQHF. In nucleotides, the CDR3 is TGTGCCAGTAGTATAACGCTATATAGCAATCAGCCCCAGCATTTT.

This clone was recorded only once. The J gene is TRBJ2-7, the V gene TRBV15; D is perhaps TRBD1 (6 bases). V lost 0 bases and J 7 bases, leaving 13 bases between the germline ends. The CDR3 has 14 amino acids. From germline, CDR1 is LNHNV and CDR2 YYDKDF (reference sequence). Written as DNA, the CDR3 is TGTGCCACCAGCAGAGAAGGGGGTAGCTGGGAGCAGTACTTC. The encoded protein is CATSREGGSWEQYF.

J is TRBJ1-1 and V is TRBV11-2; a weak D match, TRBD1 (6 bases). The V and J ends lost 1 base and 11 bases respectively, with 8 bases between them. This CDR3 comprises 11 residues. Germline-derived CDR1 and CDR2 are SGHAT and FQNNGV. The chain's CDR3 is CASSLGQVAFF. As DNA, the CDR3 is TGTGCCAGCAGCTTAGGACAGGTGGCTTTCTTT.

V gene TRBV27 combines with J gene TRBJ2-7; D may be TRBD1 (6 bases). Trimming stripped 5 bases from V and 2 bases from J, with 16 bases between. Per germline, CDR1 MNHEY and CDR2 SMNVEV (reference sequence). The CDR3 sequence is 15 residues long. CDR3 DNA: TGTGCCAGCAGTCCAGGACAGACTATTACCTACGAGCAGTACTTC. Translated: CASSPGQTITYEQYF.

The rearrangement joins TRBV13 to TRBJ1-3; D call uncertain. Germline-derived CDR1 and CDR2 are PRHDT and FYEKMQ (reference sequence). The CDR3 spans 15 residues. The germline V and J ends were trimmed by 2 bases and 3 bases, with 11 bases remaining between them. This chain's CDR3 is CASSLRSQLGNTIYF. CDR3 DNA: TGTGCCAGCAGCTTACGGTCACAGCTTGGAAACACCATATATTTT. Filled out from reference TRBV13 and TRBJ1-3, the complete variable domain reads AAGVIQSPRHLIKEKRETATLKCYPIPRHDTVYWYQQGPGQDPQFLISFYEKMQSDKGSIPDRFSAQQFSDYHSELNMSSLELGDSALYFCASSLRSQLGNTIYFGEGSWLTVV.

This clone was counted between two and nine times. The chain is built from TRBV4-1 and TRBJ1-5, with 10 bases fitting TRBD1. J was trimmed by 7 bases and V by 1 base; bases with no gene match: 7. The CDR3 is 16 amino acids. CDR1 is MGHRA, CDR2 YSYEKL, per germline. CDR3 sequence (DNA): TGCGCCAGCAGCCAAGGGGAGACAGGGGGCAGGCAGCCCCAGCATTTT. This gives the protein CASSQGETGGRQPQHF.

J is TRBJ1-3 and V is TRBV24-1; D is possibly TRBD1 (5 bases). Trimming removed 3 bases at V and 0 bases at J, with 11 bases between. Germline assignment: CDR1 KGHDR and CDR2 SFDVKD. This CDR3 has 16 residues. The CDR3 is CATSDPSGDSGNTIYF. Written as DNA, the CDR3 is TGTGCCACCAGTGATCCGTCGGGGGACTCTGGAAACACCATATATTTT.

This chain joins TRBV13 and TRBJ1-5, with D perhaps TRBD1 (5 bases). The CDR3 runs 18 residues. V was cut by 1 base and J by 2 bases, with 18 bases left in between. CDR1 PRHDT and CDR2 FYEKMQ come from the germline V gene (reference sequence). The CDR3: CASSLVGGAPRGNQPQHF. The CDR3 region has the DNA TGTGCCAGCAGCTTAGTTGGCGGGGCGCCGAGGGGCAATCAGCCCCAGCATTTT.

The genes are TRBV12-3 or TRBV12-4 and TRBJ2-1, with D maybe TRBD1 (6 bases). Trimming removed 5 bases at V and 12 bases at J, with 14 bases between. The CDR3 contains 12 residues. CDR3 in DNA: TGTGCCAGCAGTCCTGACAGGATTGTGCAGTTCTTC. Residues: CASSPDRIVQFF.

The chain is built from TRBV6-5 and TRBJ2-2; TRBD1 matches 9 bases. The V gene end was trimmed by 7 bases and the J gene end by 0 bases; junction bases not matched to a gene: 3. Germline V lookup: CDR1 MNHEY, CDR2 SVGAGI. The CDR3 is made up of 15 amino acids. Written as DNA, the CDR3 is TGTGCCAGCAATGGACAGGGGACGAACACCGGGGAGCTGTTTTTT. Amino acid sequence: CASNGQGTNTGELFF.

The chain is built from TRBV2 and TRBJ1-1; D gene unclear. Trimming stripped 7 bases from V and 0 bases from J, with 15 bases between. Germline V gene lookup returns CDR1 SNHLY and CDR2 FYNNEI. The CDR3 has 15 residues. The CDR3 DNA reads TGTGCCAGCAATTGGGAGGGCTCTATGAACACTGAAGCTTTCTTT. Translating it yields CASNWEGSMNTEAFF.

The rearrangement links TRBV6-5 to TRBJ1-4; TRBD1 matches at 7 bases. CDR3 length: 14 residues. V was pared by 6 bases and J by 5 bases, with 6 bases of the junction left unmatched. The germline gives CDR1 MNHEY, CDR2 SVGAGI. The CDR3 sequence is CASSLTGLNEKLFF. CDR3 nucleotide sequence: TGTGCCAGCAGCCTGACAGGGCTAAATGAAAAACTGTTTTTT.

The chain couples TRBV5-6 to TRBJ2-7; 7 nucleotides align to TRBD1. Per the germline V gene, CDR1 is SGHDT and CDR2 is YYEEEE. The CDR3 runs 14 residues. The V segment lost 2 bases and the J segment 2 bases; nucleotides outside the gene matches: 4. The CDR3 DNA reads TGTGCCAGCAGCTTCCAGGGACAGACCTACGAGCAGTACTTC. Translating it yields CASSFQGQTYEQYF.

CDR3 amino acids: CASSSGQGSNQPQHF. Written as DNA, the CDR3 is TGTGCCAGCAGCTCCGGACAGGGAAGCAATCAGCCCCAGCATTTT. This rearrangement joins TRBV27 to TRBJ1-5, with 8 bases aligning to TRBD1. Germline CDR1 and CDR2: MNHEY and SMNVEV (reference sequence). This CDR3 has 15 amino acids. The V segment lost 6 bases and the J segment 1 base; nucleotides outside the gene matches: 5.

This rearrangement joins TRBV28 to TRBJ1-1; D perhaps matches TRBD1 (5 bases). CDR1 MDHEN and CDR2 SYDVKM come from the germline V gene. The CDR3 sequence is 13 residues long. V lost 5 bases, J lost 7 bases, and 14 bases lay in between. The CDR3 loop reads CASSLPTANEAFF. The DNA for the CDR3 is TGTGCCAGCAGTCTTCCGACAGCTAATGAAGCTTTCTTT.

This clone was detected only a few times. The rearrangement joins TRBV19 to TRBJ1-4; TRBD1 is a possible D gene (6 bases). The V end lost 1 base, the J end lost 0 bases, and 6 bases lay between the germline ends. This CDR3 spans 15 amino acids. CDR1 is LNHDA, CDR2 SQIVND, per germline (reference sequence). Written as DNA, the CDR3 is TGTGCCAGTAGTATAGGACAGGCAACTAATGAAAAACTGTTTTTT. Translation: CASSIGQATNEKLFF.

The V call is TRBV10-1, the J call TRBJ2-3; the D gene is possibly TRBD2 (5 bases). CDR1 is WNHNN, CDR2 SYGVQD, per germline (reference sequence). The CDR3 sequence is 13 residues long. Trimming took 5 bases from V and 4 from J, leaving 10 bases between them. For the CDR3, the DNA is TGCGCCAGCAGTAGTGTCGGGGCAGATACGCAGTATTTT. Residues: CASSSVGADTQYF.

The chain is built from TRBV7-2 and TRBJ2-3; D unresolved. Germline V lookup: CDR1 SGHTA, CDR2 FQGNSA. The V gene lost 1 base and the J gene lost 4 bases, with 18 bases spanning the gap. This CDR3 is 17 amino acids long. The chain's CDR3 is CASSLDSGQAYPDTQYF. The CDR3 DNA sequence: TGTGCCAGCAGCTTAGACAGTGGCCAGGCTTATCCAGATACGCAGTATTTT.

V and J are TRBV3-1 (or the pseudogene TRBV3-2) and TRBJ2-5, with D possibly being TRBD1 (5 bases). This CDR3 has 11 amino acids. Germline CDR1 reads LGHDT; CDR2 reads YNNKEL (reference sequence). V was cut by 6 bases and J by 5 bases, with 7 bases left in between. CDR3 sequence reads: CASRGRETQYF. As DNA, the CDR3 is TGTGCCAGCAGGGGGCGCGAGACCCAGTACTTC.

The V gene is TRBV24-1, the J gene TRBJ2-2, with 10 bases that match TRBD1. This CDR3 spans 16 amino acids. Germline V lookup: CDR1 KGHDR, CDR2 SFDVKD. J was trimmed by 7 bases and V by 0 bases; bases with no gene match: 4. The chain's CDR3 is CATSDLGDRGDGELFF. CDR3 sequence (DNA): TGTGCCACCAGTGATTTGGGGGACAGGGGCGACGGGGAGCTGTTTTTT.

The rearrangement joins TRBV30 to TRBJ1-1; no firm D call. Germline assignment: CDR1 GTSNPN and CDR2 SVGIG (reference sequence). The CDR3 extends over 13 amino acids. The V gene lost 3 bases and the J gene lost 4 bases, with 12 bases spanning the gap. CDR3 DNA sequence: TGTGCCTGGAGATTCGGTTTGAGCACTGAAGCTTTCTTT. Protein sequence: CAWRFGLSTEAFF.

The chain links TRBV5-4 to TRBJ2-1; TRBD1 is a possible D gene (8 bases). The CDR3 consists of 15 residues. Germline CDR1 reads SGHNT; CDR2 reads YYREEE (reference sequence). Trimming cost V 5 bases and J 4 bases, with 16 bases left between them. This CDR3 reads CASRYRGGRYNEQFF. In DNA form, the CDR3 reads TGTGCCAGCAGATACAGGGGGGGTCGATACAATGAGCAGTTCTTC.

This chain uses TRBV28 with TRBJ2-7; TRBD1 aligns across 10 bases. The V gene's germline CDR1 is MDHEN and CDR2 SYDVKM. This CDR3 comprises 12 residues. Losses at the gene ends were 6 bases for V and 5 bases for J; bases not matched to a gene: 1. Written as DNA, the CDR3 is TGTGCCAGCAGGACAGGGGGCGACGAGCAGTACTTC. This sequence encodes CASRTGGDEQYF.

The chain combines TRBV5-1 with TRBJ1-3; D remains unclear. Trimming cost V 4 bases and J 4 bases, with 9 bases left between them. The germline V gene has CDR1 SGHRS and CDR2 YFSETQ. The CDR3 consists of 13 residues. CDR3 nucleotide sequence: TGCGCCAGCAGCATAGAGGCCGGAAACACCATATATTTT. Protein: CASSIEAGNTIYF.

This clone was seen only once. The chain links TRBV5-4 to TRBJ1-1, with 8 bases that match TRBD1. Per the germline V gene, CDR1 is SGHNT and CDR2 is YYREEE (reference sequence). Germline trimming cut 3 bases from V and 1 base from J; bases unmatched to any gene: 5. The CDR3 spans 15 residues. The CDR3 DNA follows: TGTGCCAGCAGCTCCCCCGGGACAGGGAACACTGAAGCTTTCTTT. Amino acids: CASSSPGTGNTEAFF.

In its sample, this clone was seen once. This sequence joins TRBV4-1 and TRBJ1-3, with 10 bases aligning to TRBD1. J gave up 2 bases and V 2 bases, and 6 bases lay outside the gene matches. The CDR3 has 17 residues. CDR1 is MGHRA and CDR2 is YSYEKL in the germline V gene. CDR3 region: CASSQSGTGETGNTIYF. The CDR3 bases are TGCGCCAGCAGCCAAAGTGGGACAGGGGAAACTGGAAACACCATATATTTT.